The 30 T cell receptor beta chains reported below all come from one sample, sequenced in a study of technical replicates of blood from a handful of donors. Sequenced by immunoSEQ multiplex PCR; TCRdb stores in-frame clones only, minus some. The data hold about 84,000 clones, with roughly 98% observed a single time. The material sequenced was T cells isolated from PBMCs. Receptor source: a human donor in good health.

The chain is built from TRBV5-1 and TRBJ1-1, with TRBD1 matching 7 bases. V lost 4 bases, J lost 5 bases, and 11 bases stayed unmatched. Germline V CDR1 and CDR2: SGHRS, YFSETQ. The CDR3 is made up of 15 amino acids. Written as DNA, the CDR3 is TGCGCCAGCAGCGTACAAGCAGGGGGGACAACTGAAGCTTTCTTT. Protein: CASSVQAGGTTEAFF. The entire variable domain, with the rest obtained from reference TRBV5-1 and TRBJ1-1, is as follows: KAGVTQTPRYLIKTRGQQVTLSCSPISGHRSVSWYQQTPGQGLQFLFEYFSETQRNKGNFPGRFSGRQFSNSRSEMNVSTLELGDSALYLCASSVQAGGTTEAFFGQGTRLTVV.

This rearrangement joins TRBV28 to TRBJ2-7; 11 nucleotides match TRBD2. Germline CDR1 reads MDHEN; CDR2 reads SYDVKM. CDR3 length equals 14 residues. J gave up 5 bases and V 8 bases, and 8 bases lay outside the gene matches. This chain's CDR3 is CASDRTSGYHEQYF. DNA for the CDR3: TGTGCCAGCGACAGGACTAGCGGGTACCACGAGCAGTACTTC.

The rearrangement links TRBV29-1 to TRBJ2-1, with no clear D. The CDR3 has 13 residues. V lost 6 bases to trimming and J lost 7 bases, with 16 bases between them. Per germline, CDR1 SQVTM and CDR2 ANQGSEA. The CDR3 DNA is TGCAGCGTCGTTCTCCCAGAAAATAATGAGCAGTTCTTC. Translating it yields CSVVLPENNEQFF.

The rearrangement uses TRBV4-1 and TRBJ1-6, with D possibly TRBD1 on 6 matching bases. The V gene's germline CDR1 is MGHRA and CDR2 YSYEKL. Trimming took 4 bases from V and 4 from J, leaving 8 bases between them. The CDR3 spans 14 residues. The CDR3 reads CASSRGQYNSPLHF. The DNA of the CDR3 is TGCGCCAGCAGCCGAGGACAGTATAATTCACCCCTCCACTTT.

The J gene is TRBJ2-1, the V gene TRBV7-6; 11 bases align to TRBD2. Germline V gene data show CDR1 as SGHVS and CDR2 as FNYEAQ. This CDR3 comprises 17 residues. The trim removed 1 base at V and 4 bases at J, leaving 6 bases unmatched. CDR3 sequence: CASSLDWPSGRYNEQFF. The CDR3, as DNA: TGTGCCAGCAGCTTAGATTGGCCTAGCGGGAGGTACAATGAGCAGTTCTTC.

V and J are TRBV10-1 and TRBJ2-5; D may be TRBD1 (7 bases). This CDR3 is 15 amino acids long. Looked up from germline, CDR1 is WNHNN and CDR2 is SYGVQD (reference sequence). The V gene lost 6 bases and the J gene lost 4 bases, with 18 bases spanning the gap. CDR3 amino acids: CASRADRRGLETQYF. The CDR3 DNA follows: TGCGCCAGCAGAGCGGACAGGAGGGGACTAGAGACCCAGTACTTC.

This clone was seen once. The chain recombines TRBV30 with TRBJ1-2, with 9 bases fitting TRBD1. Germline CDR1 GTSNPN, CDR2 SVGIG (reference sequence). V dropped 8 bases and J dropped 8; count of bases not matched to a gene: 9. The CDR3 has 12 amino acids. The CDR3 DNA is TGTGCCGGGGGGGGGACAGGGTCCGGCTACACCTTC. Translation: CAGGGTGSGYTF. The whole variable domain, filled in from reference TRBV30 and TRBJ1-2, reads SQTIHQWPATLVQPVGSPLSLECTVEGTSNPNLYWYRQAAGRGLQLLFYSVGIGQISSEVPQNLSASRPQDRQFILSSKKLLLSDSGFYLCAGGGTGSGYTFGSGTRLTVV.

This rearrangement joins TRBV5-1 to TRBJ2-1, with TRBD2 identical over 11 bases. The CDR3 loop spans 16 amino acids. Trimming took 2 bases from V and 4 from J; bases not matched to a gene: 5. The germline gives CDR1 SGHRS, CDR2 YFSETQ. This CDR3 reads CASSFATSGSYNEQFF. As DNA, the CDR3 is TGCGCCAGCAGCTTTGCAACTAGCGGGAGTTACAATGAGCAGTTCTTC.

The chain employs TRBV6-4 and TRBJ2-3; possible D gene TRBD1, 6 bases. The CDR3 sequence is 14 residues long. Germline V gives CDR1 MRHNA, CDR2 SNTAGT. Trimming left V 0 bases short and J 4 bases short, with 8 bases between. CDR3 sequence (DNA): TGTGCCAGCAGTGACTCCAACAGGGCAGATACGCAGTATTTT. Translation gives CASSDSNRADTQYF.

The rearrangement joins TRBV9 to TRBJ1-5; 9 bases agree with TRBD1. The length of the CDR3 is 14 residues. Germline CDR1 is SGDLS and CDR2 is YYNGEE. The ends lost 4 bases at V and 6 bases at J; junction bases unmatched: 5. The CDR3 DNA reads TGTGCCAGCAGCCCTGGGACAGGGAGTCAGCCCCAGCATTTT. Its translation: CASSPGTGSQPQHF.

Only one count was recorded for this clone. CDR3 DNA: TGTGCCAGCAGTGGAAGCGGCTCGAAGGCAGATACGCAGTATTTT. This encodes CASSGSGSKADTQYF. The chain joins TRBV2 to TRBJ2-3, with D tentatively TRBD2 (5 bases). The CDR3 runs 15 residues. The V gene lost 4 bases and the J gene lost 4 bases, with 15 bases spanning the gap. Germline CDR1 SNHLY, CDR2 FYNNEI.

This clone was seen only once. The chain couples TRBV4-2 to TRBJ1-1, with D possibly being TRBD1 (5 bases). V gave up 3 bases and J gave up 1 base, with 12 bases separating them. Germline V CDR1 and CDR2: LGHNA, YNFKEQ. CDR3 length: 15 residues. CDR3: CASSHQPGGNTEAFF. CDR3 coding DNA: TGTGCCAGCAGCCACCAGCCCGGGGGGAACACTGAAGCTTTCTTT.

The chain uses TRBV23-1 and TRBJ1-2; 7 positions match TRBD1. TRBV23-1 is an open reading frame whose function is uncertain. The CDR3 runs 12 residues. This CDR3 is CATQGPGSGYTF. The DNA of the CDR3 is TGCGCTACACAGGGGCCTGGGAGCGGCTACACCTTC.

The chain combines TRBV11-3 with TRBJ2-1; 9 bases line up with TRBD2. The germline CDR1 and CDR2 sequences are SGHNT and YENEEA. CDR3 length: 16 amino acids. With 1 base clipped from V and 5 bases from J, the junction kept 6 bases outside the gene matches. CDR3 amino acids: CASSLGSGGFNNEQFF. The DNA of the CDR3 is TGTGCCAGCAGCTTAGGAAGCGGGGGGTTTAACAATGAGCAGTTCTTC.

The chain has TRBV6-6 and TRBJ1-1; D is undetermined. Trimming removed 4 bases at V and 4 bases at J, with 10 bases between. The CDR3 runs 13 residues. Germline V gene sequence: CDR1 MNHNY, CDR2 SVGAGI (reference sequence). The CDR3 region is CASSFRLGTEAFF. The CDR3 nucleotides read TGTGCCAGCAGTTTTCGACTTGGCACTGAAGCTTTCTTT.

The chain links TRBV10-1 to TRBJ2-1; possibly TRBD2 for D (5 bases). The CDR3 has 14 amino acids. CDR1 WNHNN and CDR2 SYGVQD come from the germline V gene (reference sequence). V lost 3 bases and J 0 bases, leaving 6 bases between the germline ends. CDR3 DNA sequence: TGCGCCAGCAGTGACCGGGACTCCTACAATGAGCAGTTCTTC. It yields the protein CASSDRDSYNEQFF.

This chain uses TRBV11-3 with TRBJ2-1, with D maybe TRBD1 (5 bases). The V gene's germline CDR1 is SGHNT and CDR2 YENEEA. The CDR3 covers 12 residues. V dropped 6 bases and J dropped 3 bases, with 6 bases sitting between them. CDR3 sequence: CASSTGYNEQFF. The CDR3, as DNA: TGTGCCAGCAGTACAGGCTACAATGAGCAGTTCTTC.

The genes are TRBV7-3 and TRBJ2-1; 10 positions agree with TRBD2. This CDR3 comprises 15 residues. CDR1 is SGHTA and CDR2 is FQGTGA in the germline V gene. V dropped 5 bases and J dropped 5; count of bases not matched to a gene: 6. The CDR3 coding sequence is TGTGCCAGCAGCCCCCAGCGGGGGGGCCACAATGAGCAGTTCTTC. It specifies CASSPQRGGHNEQFF.

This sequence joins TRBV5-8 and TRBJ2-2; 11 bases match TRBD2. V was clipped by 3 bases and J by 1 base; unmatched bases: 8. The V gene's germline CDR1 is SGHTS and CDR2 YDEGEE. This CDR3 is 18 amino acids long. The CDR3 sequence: CASSSGTSGLMNTGELFF. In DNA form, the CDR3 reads TGTGCCAGCAGCTCCGGGACTAGCGGTTTAATGAACACCGGGGAGCTGTTTTTT.

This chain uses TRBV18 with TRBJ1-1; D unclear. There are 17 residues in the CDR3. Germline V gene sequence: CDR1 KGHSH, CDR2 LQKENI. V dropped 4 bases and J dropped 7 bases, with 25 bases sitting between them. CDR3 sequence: CASSLRIEAARVDEAFF. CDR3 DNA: TGTGCCAGCTCACTCCGGATTGAAGCCGCGCGGGTTGATGAAGCTTTCTTT.

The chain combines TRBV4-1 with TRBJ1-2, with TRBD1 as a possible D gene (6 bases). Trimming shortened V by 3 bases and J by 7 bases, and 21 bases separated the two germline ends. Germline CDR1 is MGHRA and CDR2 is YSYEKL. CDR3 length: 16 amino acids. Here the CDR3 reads CASSHPAGGAVFGYTF. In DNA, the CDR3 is TGCGCCAGCAGCCATCCGGCGGGGGGGGCAGTCTTTGGCTACACCTTC.

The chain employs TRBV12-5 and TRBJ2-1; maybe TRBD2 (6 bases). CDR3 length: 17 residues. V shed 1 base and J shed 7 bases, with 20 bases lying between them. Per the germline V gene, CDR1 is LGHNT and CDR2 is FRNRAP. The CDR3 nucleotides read TGTGCTAGTGGTTTGGACCCAGGTAGCAGACGGGGGAATGAGCAGTTCTTC. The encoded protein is CASGLDPGSRRGNEQFF.

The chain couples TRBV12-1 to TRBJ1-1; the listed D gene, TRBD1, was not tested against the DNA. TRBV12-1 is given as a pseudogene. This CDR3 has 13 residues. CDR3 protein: CASSWAGSFKAFF. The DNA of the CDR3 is TGTGCCAGCAGCTGGGCAGGGTCATTTAAAGCTTTCTTT.

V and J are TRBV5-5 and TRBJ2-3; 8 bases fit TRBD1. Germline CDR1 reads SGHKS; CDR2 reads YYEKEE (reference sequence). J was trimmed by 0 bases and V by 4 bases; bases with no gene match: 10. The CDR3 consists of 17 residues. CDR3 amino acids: CASSHIPTGVSTDTQYF. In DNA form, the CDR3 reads TGTGCCAGCAGCCACATACCGACAGGGGTGAGCACAGATACGCAGTATTTT.

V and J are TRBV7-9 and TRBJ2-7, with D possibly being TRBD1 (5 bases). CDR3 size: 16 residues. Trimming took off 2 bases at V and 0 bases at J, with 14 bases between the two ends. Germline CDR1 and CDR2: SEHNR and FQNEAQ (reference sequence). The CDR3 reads CASSLRQGPSSYEQYF. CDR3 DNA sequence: TGTGCCAGCAGCTTACGTCAGGGTCCCTCCTCCTACGAGCAGTACTTC.

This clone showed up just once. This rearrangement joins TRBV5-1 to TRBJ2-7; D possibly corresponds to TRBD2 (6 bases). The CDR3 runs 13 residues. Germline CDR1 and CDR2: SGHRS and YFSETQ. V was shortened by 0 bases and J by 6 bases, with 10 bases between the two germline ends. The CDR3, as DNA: TGCGCCAGCAGCTTGGCTGGGGGGACCGAGCAGTACTTC. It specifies CASSLAGGTEQYF.

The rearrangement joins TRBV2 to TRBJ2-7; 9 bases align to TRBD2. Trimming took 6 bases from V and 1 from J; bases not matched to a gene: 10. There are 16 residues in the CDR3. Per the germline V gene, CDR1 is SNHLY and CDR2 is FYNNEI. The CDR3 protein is CASRISGTSQSYEQYF. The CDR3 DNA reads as TGTGCCAGCAGAATTTCCGGGACTAGCCAATCCTACGAGCAGTACTTC.

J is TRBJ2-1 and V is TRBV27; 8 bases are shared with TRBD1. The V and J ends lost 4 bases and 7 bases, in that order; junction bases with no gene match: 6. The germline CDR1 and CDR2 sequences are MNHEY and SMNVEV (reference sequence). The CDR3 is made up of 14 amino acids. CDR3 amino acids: CASSSRTGRNEQFF. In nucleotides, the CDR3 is TGTGCCAGCAGTTCCAGGACAGGGAGGAATGAGCAGTTCTTC.

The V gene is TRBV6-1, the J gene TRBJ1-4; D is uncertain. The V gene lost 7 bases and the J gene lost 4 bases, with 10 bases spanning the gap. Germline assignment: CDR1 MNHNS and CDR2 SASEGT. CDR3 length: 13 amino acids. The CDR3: CASTRGGNEKLFF. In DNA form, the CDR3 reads TGTGCCAGCACTAGAGGAGGTAATGAAAAACTGTTTTTT.

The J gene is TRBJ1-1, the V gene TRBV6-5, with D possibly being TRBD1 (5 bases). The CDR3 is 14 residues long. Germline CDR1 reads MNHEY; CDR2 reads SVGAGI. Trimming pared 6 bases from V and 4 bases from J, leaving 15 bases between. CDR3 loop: CASSFLGGTTEAFF. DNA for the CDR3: TGTGCCAGCAGCTTCCTTGGAGGGACCACTGAAGCTTTCTTT.